The next 19 T cell receptor beta chains were all read from a single sample in a study of regulatory T cells in long-lasting Graves disease. Building the TCR beta libraries relied on iRepertoire HTBI primers, and CDR3 regions underwent Arm-PCR. TCRdb processed the multiplex PCR reads anew with MiXCR; each CDR3 protein has one entry. In the table there are a few hundred thousand distinct CDR3 sequences, about 13% of which are singletons. Documented time point: newly diagnosed GD, antithyroid drugs for less than 3 months. After RNA was extracted from PBMCs, the TCR library was made from it. The same data also went into a second study, on T cells in Graves' hyperthyroidism and ophthalmopathy.

Sequencing used peripheral blood mononuclear cells (PBMCs), obtained at new diagnosis, from a patient treated with antithyroid drugs. The receptors shown here come from a man between 25 and 39 years old with Graves disease.

In regard to this clonotype: One junction end does not reproduce the germline sequence, and a read error may be involved. The chain combines TRBV7-9 with TRBJ2-1; 10 bases are a match to TRBD2. This CDR3 contains 15 residues. From germline, CDR1 is SEHNR and CDR2 FQNEAQ (reference sequence). In DNA form, the CDR3 reads TGTACCAGCAGCTCCCTAGGGGGACTAGCGCGAGTTCAGTTCTTC. This sequence encodes CTSSSLGGLARVQFF.

This clonotype was observed at least ten times. CDR3 sequence (DNA): TGTGCCAGCACGGCCAGGGGGGGCGAGCAGTACTTC. This sequence encodes CASTARGGEQYF. This chain uses TRBV2 with TRBJ2-7; D may be TRBD1 or TRBD2 (7 bases each). This CDR3 has 12 amino acids. Germline V gene sequence: CDR1 SNHLY, CDR2 FYNNEI. The V end was cut by 7 bases, the J end by 6 bases, with 13 bases between.

At least ten counts were recorded for this clonotype. The chain carries TRBV3-1 and TRBJ2-7; TRBD1 matches at 10 bases. From germline, CDR1 is LGHDT and CDR2 YNNKEL (reference sequence). The V segment lost 7 bases and the J segment 1 base; nucleotides outside the gene matches: 4. This CDR3 region has 14 residues. The DNA of the CDR3 is TGTGCCAGCACCTTGGACAGGGGGTCCTACGAGCAGTACTTC. This translates into CASTLDRGSYEQYF.

This clonotype was seen repeatedly, ten times or more. This chain connects TRBV11-1 to TRBJ2-3; weak D call: TRBD2 (6 bases). The V end lost 4 bases, the J end lost 1 base, and 18 bases lay between the germline ends. The CDR3 is 17 residues long. The germline CDR1 and CDR2 sequences are SGHAT and FQDESV (reference sequence). The CDR3: CASSSTGGVAGTDTQYF. DNA for the CDR3: TGTGCCAGCAGCTCCACGGGTGGAGTAGCGGGCACAGATACGCAGTATTTT.

This clonotype was seen many times. This chain joins TRBV12-3 or TRBV12-4 and TRBJ2-1, with D possibly matching TRBD1 (6 bases). V was pared by 1 base and J by 6 bases, with 16 bases between. This CDR3 region has 16 residues. The CDR3 sequence: CASSLESRGAANEQFF. DNA for the CDR3: TGTGCCAGCAGTTTAGAGAGCAGGGGCGCCGCCAATGAGCAGTTCTTC.

This clonotype was counted ten times or more. The chain combines TRBV20-1 with TRBJ2-7; perhaps TRBD2 as D (5 bases). There are 14 residues in the CDR3. V was clipped by 1 base and J by 2 bases, with 12 bases between them. Per germline, CDR1 DFQATT and CDR2 SNEGSKA (reference sequence). Written as DNA, the CDR3 is TGCAGTGCTAGAGCCGGGGTAGTGCCCTACGAGCAGTACTTC. As protein: CSARAGVVPYEQYF.

This clonotype was seen many times. This chain joins TRBV2 and TRBJ1-1; D gene ambiguous. Trimming took off 5 bases at V and 2 bases at J, with 12 bases between the two ends. From germline, CDR1 is SNHLY and CDR2 FYNNEI. The CDR3 covers 14 residues. The CDR3 loop is CASSFFRGNTEAFF. The CDR3 DNA is TGTGCCAGCAGTTTCTTCAGAGGAAACACTGAAGCTTTCTTT.

This clonotype was detected many times. The chain couples TRBV3-1 to TRBJ2-7; D possibly corresponds to TRBD2 (5 bases). Trimming removed 1 base from V and 3 bases from J, with 13 bases in between. This CDR3 spans 15 amino acids. Germline V lookup: CDR1 LGHDT, CDR2 YNNKEL (reference sequence). This chain's CDR3 is CASSQGAERIYEQYF. DNA of the CDR3: TGTGCCAGCAGCCAAGGCGCCGAGCGGATCTACGAGCAGTACTTC.

This clonotype occurred many times. V and J are TRBV12-3 or TRBV12-4 and TRBJ2-5; the D gene is possibly TRBD1 (5 bases). The CDR3 spans 14 residues. Trimming removed 6 bases at V and 1 base at J, with 12 bases between. The CDR3: CASSLGRAQETQYF. In DNA, the CDR3 is TGTGCCAGCAGCTTGGGCAGGGCCCAAGAGACCCAGTACTTC.

The chain couples TRBV7-9 to TRBJ2-5; D is ambiguous. CDR3 length: 14 amino acids. Germline CDR1 and CDR2: SEHNR and FQNEAQ (reference sequence). The V end was cut by 2 bases, the J end by 3 bases, with 10 bases between. The CDR3 spells CASSLFGRKETQYF. CDR3 nucleotides: TGTGCCAGCAGCTTATTTGGCAGGAAAGAGACCCAGTACTTC.

This clonotype was observed at least ten times. The genes are TRBV6-2 or TRBV6-3 and TRBJ2-7; maybe TRBD1 (6 bases). Germline CDR1 MNHEY, CDR2 SVGEGT. V lost 5 bases, J lost 3 bases, and 17 bases lay in between. This CDR3 spans 15 amino acids. This chain's CDR3 is CASSGGGTGFYEQYF. The CDR3 bases are TGTGCCAGCAGTGGCGGCGGAACAGGGTTCTACGAGCAGTACTTC.

In its sample, this clonotype was seen many times. The rearrangement uses TRBV10-3 and TRBJ2-1; 8 positions match TRBD2. The germline CDR1 and CDR2 sequences are ENHRY and SYGVKD. The V and J ends lost 2 bases and 7 bases, in that order; junction bases with no gene match: 4. The CDR3 has 14 residues. The CDR3 bases are TGTGCCATCAGTGAGGAGGGCGGGAGGAATGAGCAGTTCTTC. Translation gives CAISEEGGRNEQFF.

This clonotype came up many times. This CDR3 is CASSLRDTGELFF. CDR3 DNA sequence: TGTGCCAGCAGTCTCCGGGACACCGGGGAGCTGTTTTTT. V is TRBV12-3 or TRBV12-4 and J is TRBJ2-2; D remains ambiguous. Trimming pared 5 bases from V and 3 bases from J, leaving 7 bases between. This CDR3 region has 13 residues.

This clonotype was detected only a few times. A much larger clone is a single base away; this may be a read error. V gene TRBV6-1 combines with J gene TRBJ1-1; the D is unclear. The CDR3 covers 17 residues. The germline gives CDR1 MNHNS, CDR2 SASEGT. V lost 2 bases to trimming and J lost 4 bases, with 20 bases between them. The CDR3 is CASSESYIQTESTEAFF. The CDR3 nucleotides are TGTGCCAGCAGTGAATCATATATCCAGACGGAGAGCACTGAAGCTTTCTTT.

This chain links TRBV9 with TRBJ1-4; 11 positions match TRBD1. The CDR3 is made up of 17 amino acids. CDR1 SGDLS and CDR2 YYNGEE come from the germline V gene. Trimming took 4 bases from V and 3 from J; bases not matched to a gene: 8. The CDR3 region has the DNA TGTGCCAGCAGCACCGGGACAGGGGGGAGGGCTAATGAAAAACTGTTTTTT. As protein: CASSTGTGGRANEKLFF.

This clonotype was counted many times. The chain recombines TRBV2 with TRBJ2-7; tentative D call: TRBD2 (7 bases). The V end lost 7 bases, the J end lost 2 bases, and 9 bases lay between the germline ends. Germline-derived CDR1 and CDR2 are SNHLY and FYNNEI. This CDR3 is built from 12 residues. In nucleotides, the CDR3 is TGTGCCAGCAAGGGGGGGGCCTACGAGCAGTACTTC. As protein: CASKGGAYEQYF.

On this clonotype itself: Since a much larger clone is just one base distant, this may be a read error. Since the CDR3 does not end with the conserved phenylalanine or tryptophan, this likely comes from a read error. The V gene is TRBV20-1, the J gene TRBJ1-2, with D unclear. Germline V lookup: CDR1 DFQATT, CDR2 SNEGSKA (reference sequence). V lost 0 bases, J lost 4 bases, and 12 bases lay in between. The CDR3 is made up of 14 amino acids. The CDR3 loop reads CSARDGLSGYGYTL. CDR3 DNA: TGCAGTGCTAGAGACGGACTGTCGGGCTATGGCTACACCCTC.

This clonotype came up a few times. The V call is TRBV7-9, the J call TRBJ1-4; D gene uncertain. The germline gives CDR1 SEHNR, CDR2 FQNEAQ (reference sequence). Trimming pared 7 bases from V and 5 bases from J, leaving 14 bases between. This CDR3 is built from 14 residues. This CDR3 reads CASTTSRENEKLFF. CDR3 in DNA: TGTGCCAGCACCACTAGTCGGGAGAATGAAAAACTGTTTTTT.

This clonotype was counted many times. The rearrangement uses TRBV28 and TRBJ2-1; 7 nucleotides align to TRBD2. Germline CDR1 and CDR2: MDHEN and SYDVKM. The CDR3 runs to 16 residues. V lost 2 bases, J lost 10 bases, and 14 bases stayed unmatched. CDR3 sequence: CASSLGGGGRGWEQFF. The CDR3 DNA reads as TGTGCCAGCAGTTTAGGCGGGGGAGGTCGAGGATGGGAGCAGTTCTTC.